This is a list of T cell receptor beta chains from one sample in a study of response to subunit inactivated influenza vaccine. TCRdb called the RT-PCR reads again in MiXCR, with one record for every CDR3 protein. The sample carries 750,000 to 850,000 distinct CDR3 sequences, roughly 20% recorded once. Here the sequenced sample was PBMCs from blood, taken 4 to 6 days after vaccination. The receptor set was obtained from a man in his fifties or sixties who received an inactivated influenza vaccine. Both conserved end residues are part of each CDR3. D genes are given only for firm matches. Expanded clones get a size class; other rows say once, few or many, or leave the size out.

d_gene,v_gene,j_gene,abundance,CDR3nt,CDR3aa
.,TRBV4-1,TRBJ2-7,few,TGCGCCAGCAGCCAACAGGGTGATAGGGGCGAGCAGTACTTC,CASSQQGDRGEQYF
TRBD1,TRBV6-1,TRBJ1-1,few,TGTGCCGGCGGCAGGGGGAAGGGGCCTGAAGCTTTCTTT,CAGGRGKGPEAFF
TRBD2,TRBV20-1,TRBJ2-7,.,TGCAGTGCTGGAAGCGGGAGGGCCTACGAGCAGTACTTC,CSAGSGRAYEQYF
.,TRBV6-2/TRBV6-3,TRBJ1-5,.,TGTGCCAGCAGTTTAGGAAGCCGGAATCAGCCCCAGCATTTT,CASSLGSRNQPQHF
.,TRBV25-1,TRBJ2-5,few,TGTGCCAGCAGTGAATATAGGACAGCCCAAGAGACCCAGTACTTC,CASSEYRTAQETQYF
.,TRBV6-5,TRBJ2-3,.,TGTGCCAGCAGTACCGATTGGGCTAGCACAGATACGCAGTATTTT,CASSTDWASTDTQYF
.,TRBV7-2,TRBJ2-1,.,TGTGCCAGCAGCTTAGGATACGGGTCCAATGAGCAGTTCTTC,CASSLGYGSNEQFF
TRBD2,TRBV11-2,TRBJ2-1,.,TGTGCCAGCAGCTTAGTCACGAACCAGGCGGGAGGGGGATACAATGAGCAGTTCTTC,CASSLVTNQAGGGYNEQFF
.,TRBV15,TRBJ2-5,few,TGTGCCACCAGCGACCCTAGGCAGTACCAAGAGACCCAGTACTTC,CATSDPRQYQETQYF
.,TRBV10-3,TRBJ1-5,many,TGTGCCATCAGTGAGGTTAGCAATCAGCCCCAGCATTTT,CAISEVSNQPQHF
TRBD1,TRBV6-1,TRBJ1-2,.,TGTGCCAGCAGGGGAGTGACAGGGGAAAACTATGGCTACACCTTC,CASRGVTGENYGYTF
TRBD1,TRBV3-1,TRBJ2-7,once,TGTGCCAGCAGCCAACAGGGGGCAGGGGACGAGCAGTACTTC,CASSQQGAGDEQYF
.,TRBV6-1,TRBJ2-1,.,TGTGCCAGCAGTGACCCATTGACCGGGTCGAATAATGAGCAGTTCTTC,CASSDPLTGSNNEQFF
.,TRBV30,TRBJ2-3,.,TGTGCCTGGGAGGCTGGCATGAATACGCAGTATTTT,CAWEAGMNTQYF
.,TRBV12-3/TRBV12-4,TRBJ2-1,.,TGTGCCACCGGCCCCTCTCGAATCCATGAGCAGTTCTTC,CATGPSRIHEQFF
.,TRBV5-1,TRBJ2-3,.,TGCGCCAGCAGCTTGGCCGACGGGACTACGCAGTATTTT,CASSLADGTTQYF
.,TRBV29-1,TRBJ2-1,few,TGCAGCGTTGGGGGCGGGCTTCTCAATGAGCAGTTCTTC,CSVGGGLLNEQFF
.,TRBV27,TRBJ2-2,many,TGTGCCAGCAGTTTATTAGGAAGCACCGGGGAGCTGTTTTTT,CASSLLGSTGELFF
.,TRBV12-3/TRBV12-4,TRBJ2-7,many,TGTGCCAGCAGTTTCCGGGAGCGGTACGAGCAGTACTTC,CASSFRERYEQYF
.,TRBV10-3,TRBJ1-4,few,TGTGCCATCAGTGAACGGGTGGGCGGTGAAAAACTGTTTTTT,CAISERVGGEKLFF
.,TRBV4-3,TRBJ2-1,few,TGCGCCAGCAGCCAAGAGAAGGGGAGGAATGAGCAGTTCTTC,CASSQEKGRNEQFF
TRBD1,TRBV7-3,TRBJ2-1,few,TGTGCCAGCAGCCGACAGGGTGTTGGGAATGAGCAGTTCTTC,CASSRQGVGNEQFF
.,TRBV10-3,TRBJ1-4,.,TGTGCCATTAGTGGTGGGGCTGGTGAAAAACTGTTTTTT,CAISGGAGEKLFF
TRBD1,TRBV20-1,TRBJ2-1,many,TGCAGTGCTAGAGATGGGACAGGGAGACAGCGGTACCTACGGGATGAGCAGTTCTTC,CSARDGTGRQRYLRDEQFF
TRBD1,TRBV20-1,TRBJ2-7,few,TGCAGTGCTAGAGCCCAGGGGGATTTGGGCGAGCAGTACTTC,CSARAQGDLGEQYF
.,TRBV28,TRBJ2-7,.,TGTGCCAGCAGTAACGGTGGCTCGAACTACGAGCAGTACTTC,CASSNGGSNYEQYF
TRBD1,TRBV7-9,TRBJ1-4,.,TGTGCCAGCAGCCAAGGACAGGGTCGAGAAAAACTGTTTTTT,CASSQGQGREKLFF
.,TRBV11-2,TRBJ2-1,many,TGTGCCAGCAGCTTGATTGGGCCTAGCCTGTTAAGGAATGAGCAGTTCTTC,CASSLIGPSLLRNEQFF
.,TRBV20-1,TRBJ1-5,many,TGCAGTGCAGTTCACCAGGGAAATCAGCCCCAGCATTTT,CSAVHQGNQPQHF